Below, 7 T cell receptor beta chains from the same sample are listed, as sequenced in a study of shared clonotypes between healthy human individuals. Only CD45RO-negative cells positively selected for CCR7 counted as naive CD8 cells, so terminally differentiated effector memory CD45RA+ cells were excluded. The data were produced by immunoSEQ multiplex PCR, yet TCRdb's version contains in-frame clones alone and is incomplete. The table has around 620,000 clones, 85% to 95% seen once. Sequencing was done on a sample of naive CD8+ T cells sorted from blood. These receptors were collected from a woman in her thirties in good health.

The chain employs TRBV7-8 and TRBJ2-7; D may be TRBD1 (6 bases). The CDR3 covers 16 residues. Germline V gene sequence: CDR1 SGHVS, CDR2 FQNEAQ. The V end lost 4 bases, the J end lost 4 bases, and 20 bases lay between the germline ends. CDR3 sequence: CASSSRGIRSNYEQYF. In DNA, the CDR3 is TGTGCCAGCAGCTCCAGGGGAATACGGAGTAATTACGAGCAGTACTTC.

The V call is TRBV25-1, the J call TRBJ2-7; 7 bases line up with TRBD1. The CDR3 totals 14 residues. V trimming: 3 bases; J trimming: 5 bases; junction bases outside the gene matches: 7. Germline CDR1 and CDR2: MGHDK and SYGVNS. The CDR3 loop reads CASSDRGLGNEQYF. The CDR3, as DNA: TGTGCCAGCAGTGACAGGGGGTTGGGAAACGAGCAGTACTTC.

The chain combines TRBV7-8 with TRBJ2-7; D gene unclear. CDR3 size: 13 residues. Trimming removed 4 bases at V and 1 base at J, with 8 bases between. The germline CDR1 and CDR2 sequences are SGHVS and FQNEAQ. This CDR3 reads CASSSTPSYEQYF. The CDR3 DNA is TGTGCCAGCAGCTCGACACCTTCCTACGAGCAGTACTTC.

This rearrangement joins TRBV4-1 to TRBJ1-1, with TRBD1 as a possible D gene (6 bases). V dropped 4 bases and J dropped 2 bases, with 20 bases sitting between them. This CDR3 is 17 amino acids long. CDR1 and CDR2 (germline): MGHRA, YSYEKL. The CDR3 spells CASSLRLGQLKNTEAFF. CDR3 in DNA: TGCGCCAGCAGCCTTCGCTTAGGACAGCTAAAAAACACTGAAGCTTTCTTT.

This chain connects TRBV6-1 to TRBJ2-7; the D is unclear. Per the germline V gene, CDR1 is MNHNS and CDR2 is SASEGT. CDR3 size: 13 residues. V dropped 3 bases and J dropped 3 bases, with 9 bases sitting between them. CDR3 amino acids: CASSDRSNYEQYF. CDR3 DNA sequence: TGTGCCAGCAGTGATCGTAGTAACTACGAGCAGTACTTC.

This chain links TRBV9 with TRBJ2-1; a possible D gene is TRBD2 (6 bases). The CDR3 has 17 amino acids. CDR1 and CDR2 from the germline V gene are SGDLS and YYNGEE. Trimming stripped 0 bases from V and 1 base from J, with 14 bases between. Written as DNA, the CDR3 is TGTGCCAGCAGCGTAGAGTACGGGAGTAGTTCCTACAATGAGCAGTTCTTC. Residues: CASSVEYGSSSYNEQFF.

The CDR3 sequence: CASSPVTSTITGELFF. The CDR3 nucleotides read TGTGCCAGCAGCCCGGTGACTAGCACGATCACCGGGGAGCTGTTTTTT. The rearrangement links TRBV5-6 to TRBJ2-2; 7 nucleotides match TRBD2. The CDR3 sequence is 16 residues long. Germline CDR1 SGHDT, CDR2 YYEEEE. V lost 4 bases, J lost 4 bases, and 10 bases stayed unmatched.